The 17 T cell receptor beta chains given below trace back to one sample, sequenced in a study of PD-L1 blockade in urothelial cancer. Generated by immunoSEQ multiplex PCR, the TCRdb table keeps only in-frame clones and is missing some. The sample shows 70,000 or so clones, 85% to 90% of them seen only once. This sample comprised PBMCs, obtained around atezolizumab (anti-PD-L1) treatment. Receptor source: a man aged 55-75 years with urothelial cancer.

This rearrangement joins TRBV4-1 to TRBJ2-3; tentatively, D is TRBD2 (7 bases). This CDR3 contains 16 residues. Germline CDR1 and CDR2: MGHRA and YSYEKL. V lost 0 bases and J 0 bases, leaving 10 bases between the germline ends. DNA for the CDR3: TGCGCCAGCAGCCAAGAAGGGGGGGTGAGCACAGATACGCAGTATTTT. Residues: CASSQEGGVSTDTQYF.

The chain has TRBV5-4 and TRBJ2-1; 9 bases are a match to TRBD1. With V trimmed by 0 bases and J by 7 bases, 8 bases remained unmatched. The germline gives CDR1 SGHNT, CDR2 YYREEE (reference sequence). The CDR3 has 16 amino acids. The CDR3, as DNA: TGTGCCAGCAGCTTGGGCGTGACAGGGGGGCCGAATGAGCAGTTCTTC. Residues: CASSLGVTGGPNEQFF.

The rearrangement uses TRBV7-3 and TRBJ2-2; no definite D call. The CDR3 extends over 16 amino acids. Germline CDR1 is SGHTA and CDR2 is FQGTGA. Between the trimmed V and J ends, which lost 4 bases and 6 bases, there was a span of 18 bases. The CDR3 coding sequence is TGTGCCAGCAGCTCTCTTCCCCCCAGCGTTCCCGGGGAGCTGTTTTTT. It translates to CASSSLPPSVPGELFF.

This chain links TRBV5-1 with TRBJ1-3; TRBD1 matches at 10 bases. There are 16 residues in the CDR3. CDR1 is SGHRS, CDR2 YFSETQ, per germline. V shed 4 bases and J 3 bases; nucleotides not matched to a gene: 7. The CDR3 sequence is CASSGGTGVGGNTIYF. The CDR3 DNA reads TGCGCCAGCAGCGGCGGGACAGGGGTCGGTGGAAACACCATATATTTT. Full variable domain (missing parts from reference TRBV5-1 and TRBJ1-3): KAGVTQTPRYLIKTRGQQVTLSCSPISGHRSVSWYQQTPGQGLQFLFEYFSETQRNKGNFPGRFSGRQFSNSRSEMNVSTLELGDSALYLCASSGGTGVGGNTIYFGEGSWLTVV.

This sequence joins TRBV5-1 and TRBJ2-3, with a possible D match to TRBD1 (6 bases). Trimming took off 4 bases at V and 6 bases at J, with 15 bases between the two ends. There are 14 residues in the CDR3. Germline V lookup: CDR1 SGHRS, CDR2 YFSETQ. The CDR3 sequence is CASSTGGGEDTQYF. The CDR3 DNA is TGCGCCAGCAGCACCGGTGGGGGCGAGGATACGCAGTATTTT.

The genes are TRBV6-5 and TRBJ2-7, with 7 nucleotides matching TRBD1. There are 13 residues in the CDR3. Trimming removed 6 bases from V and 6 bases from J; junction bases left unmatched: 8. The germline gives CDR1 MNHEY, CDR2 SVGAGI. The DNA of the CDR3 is TGTGCCAGCAGACGTGGGACAGCAATCGAGCAGTACTTC. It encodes CASRRGTAIEQYF.

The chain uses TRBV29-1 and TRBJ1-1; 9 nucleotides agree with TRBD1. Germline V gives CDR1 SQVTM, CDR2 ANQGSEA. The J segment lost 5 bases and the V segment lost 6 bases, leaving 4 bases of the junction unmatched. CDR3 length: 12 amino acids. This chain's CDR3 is CSVGQGRTEAFF. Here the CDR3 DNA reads TGCAGCGTAGGACAGGGGCGGACTGAAGCTTTCTTT.

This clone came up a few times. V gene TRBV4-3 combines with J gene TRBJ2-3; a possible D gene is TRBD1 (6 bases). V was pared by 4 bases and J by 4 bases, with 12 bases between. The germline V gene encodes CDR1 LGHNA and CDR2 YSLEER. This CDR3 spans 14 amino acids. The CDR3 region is CASSLGTWADTQYF. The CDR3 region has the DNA TGCGCCAGCAGCCTAGGGACATGGGCAGATACGCAGTATTTT.

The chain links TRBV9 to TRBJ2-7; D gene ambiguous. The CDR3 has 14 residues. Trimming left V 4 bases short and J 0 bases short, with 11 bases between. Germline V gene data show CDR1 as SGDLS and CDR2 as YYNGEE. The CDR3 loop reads CASSHWYSSYEQYF. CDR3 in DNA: TGTGCCAGCAGCCACTGGTACAGCTCCTACGAGCAGTACTTC.

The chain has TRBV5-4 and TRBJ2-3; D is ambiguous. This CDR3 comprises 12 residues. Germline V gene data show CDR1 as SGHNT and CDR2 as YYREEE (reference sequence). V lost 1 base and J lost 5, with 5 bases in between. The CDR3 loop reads CASSLPRDTQYF. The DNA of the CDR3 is TGTGCCAGCAGCTTGCCCAGAGATACGCAGTATTTT.

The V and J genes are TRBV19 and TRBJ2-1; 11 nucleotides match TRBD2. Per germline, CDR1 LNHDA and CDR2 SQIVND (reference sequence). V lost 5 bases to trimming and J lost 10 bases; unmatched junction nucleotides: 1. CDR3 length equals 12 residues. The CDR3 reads CASSSSGGEQFF. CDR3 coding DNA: TGTGCCAGTAGTTCTAGCGGGGGGGAGCAGTTCTTC.

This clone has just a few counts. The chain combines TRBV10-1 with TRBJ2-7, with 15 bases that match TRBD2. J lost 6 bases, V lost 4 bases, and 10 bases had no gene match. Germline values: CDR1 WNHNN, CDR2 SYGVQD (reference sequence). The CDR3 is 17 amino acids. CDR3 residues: CASSGTGTSGGPGEQYF. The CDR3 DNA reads TGCGCCAGCAGTGGGACCGGGACTAGCGGGGGGCCCGGCGAGCAGTACTTC.

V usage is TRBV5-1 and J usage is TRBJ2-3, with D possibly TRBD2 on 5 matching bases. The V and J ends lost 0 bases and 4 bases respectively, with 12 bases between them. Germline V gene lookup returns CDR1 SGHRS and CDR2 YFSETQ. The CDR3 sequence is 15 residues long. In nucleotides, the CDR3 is TGCGCCAGCAGCTTGGTGGGTTTAGCGTCAGATACGCAGTATTTT. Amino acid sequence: CASSLVGLASDTQYF.

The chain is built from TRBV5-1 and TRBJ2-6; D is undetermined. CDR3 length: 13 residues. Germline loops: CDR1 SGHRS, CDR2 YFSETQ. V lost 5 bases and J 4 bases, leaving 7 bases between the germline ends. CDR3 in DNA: TGCGCCAGCAGTCCGTCCGGGGCCAACGTCCTGACTTTC. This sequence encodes CASSPSGANVLTF.

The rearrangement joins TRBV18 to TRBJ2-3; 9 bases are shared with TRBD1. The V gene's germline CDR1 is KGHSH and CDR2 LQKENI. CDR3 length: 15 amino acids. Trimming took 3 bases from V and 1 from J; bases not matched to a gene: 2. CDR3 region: CASSPRTGGTDTQYF. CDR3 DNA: TGTGCCAGCTCACCGAGGACAGGGGGCACAGATACGCAGTATTTT.

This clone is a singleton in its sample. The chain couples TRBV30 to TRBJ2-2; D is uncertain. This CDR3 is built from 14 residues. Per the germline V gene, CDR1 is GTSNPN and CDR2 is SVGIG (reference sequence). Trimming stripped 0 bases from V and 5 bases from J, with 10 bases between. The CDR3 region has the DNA TGTGCCTGGAGTGTACGATCCGGGACCGGGGAGCTGTTTTTT. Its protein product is CAWSVRSGTGELFF.

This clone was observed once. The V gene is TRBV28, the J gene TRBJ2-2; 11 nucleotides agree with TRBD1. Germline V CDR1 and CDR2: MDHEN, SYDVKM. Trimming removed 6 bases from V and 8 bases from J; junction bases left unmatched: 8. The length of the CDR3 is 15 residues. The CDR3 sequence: CASRWGTGGSGELFF. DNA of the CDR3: TGTGCCAGCAGATGGGGGACAGGGGGGTCTGGGGAGCTGTTTTTT. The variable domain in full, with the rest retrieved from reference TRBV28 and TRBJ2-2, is DVKVTQSSRYLVKRTGEKVFLECVQDMDHENMFWYRQDPGLGLRLIYFSYDVKMKEKGDIPEGYSVSREKKERFSLILESASTNQTSMYLCASRWGTGGSGELFFGEGSRLTVL.